Presented here are 24 T cell receptor beta chains from one specimen sequenced in a study of CD8+ T cells in alopecia areata. Sequencing relied on a cDNA template that was reverse transcribed from extracted RNA. Clones were sequenced by immunoSEQ multiplex PCR, and TCRdb holds only the in-frame ones, with some missing. The sample consists of some 120,000 clones, roughly 57% of them appearing once. Treatment in this sample: oral pan-JAK inhibitor, 5-10 mg twice daily. The starting material was CD4+ T cells sorted from blood, obtained at week 4, from a patient treated with tofacitinib. The receptors come from a human donor with alopecia areata.

This chain links TRBV5-1 with TRBJ2-5, with no clear D. CDR1 SGHRS and CDR2 YFSETQ come from the germline V gene. The CDR3 is 15 amino acids. Trimming took 4 bases from V and 2 from J, leaving 15 bases between them. This chain's CDR3 is CASSPVASLQETQYF. The CDR3 DNA sequence: TGCGCCAGCAGCCCGGTTGCGTCGCTGCAAGAGACCCAGTACTTC.

The V gene is TRBV5-6, the J gene TRBJ2-3; TRBD2 matches 11 bases. Germline assignment: CDR1 SGHDT and CDR2 YYEEEE. The CDR3 spans 15 residues. The ends lost 0 bases at V and 5 bases at J; junction bases unmatched: 2. This chain's CDR3 is CASSLGTSGLDTQYF. The DNA of the CDR3 is TGTGCCAGCAGCTTGGGGACTAGCGGGTTAGATACGCAGTATTTT.

This chain joins TRBV18 and TRBJ1-1; 8 nucleotides agree with TRBD1. The germline CDR1 and CDR2 sequences are KGHSH and LQKENI. This CDR3 has 15 amino acids. Unmatched junction bases numbered 4, after V lost 4 bases and J lost 0 bases. CDR3 amino acids: CASSRQGTLNTEAFF. The DNA of the CDR3 is TGTGCCAGCTCACGACAGGGGACCCTGAACACTGAAGCTTTCTTT.

This chain joins TRBV2 and TRBJ1-1; weak D call: TRBD1 (6 bases). V was pared by 3 bases and J by 1 base, with 15 bases between. Germline V gene data show CDR1 as SNHLY and CDR2 as FYNNEI. The CDR3 covers 16 residues. In nucleotides, the CDR3 is TGTGCCAGCAGTGATGGGGGGGCTTTGGCGAACACTGAAGCTTTCTTT. Residues: CASSDGGALANTEAFF.

The chain recombines TRBV30 with TRBJ2-4, with D tentatively TRBD2 (6 bases). Germline V gene data show CDR1 as GTSNPN and CDR2 as SVGIG (reference sequence). Deletions cut 4 bases from V and 8 bases from J, with 12 bases between. This CDR3 has 12 amino acids. DNA for the CDR3: TGTGCCTGGACGGGGTCGGGAGACATTCAGTACTTC. The encoded protein is CAWTGSGDIQYF. Based on the CDR3 plus reference TRBV30 and TRBJ2-4, the full variable domain is SQTIHQWPATLVQPVGSPLSLECTVEGTSNPNLYWYRQAAGRGLQLLFYSVGIGQISSEVPQNLSASRPQDRQFILSSKKLLLSDSGFYLCAWTGSGDIQYFGAGTRLSVL.

This clone was observed at least ten times. This chain links TRBV14 with TRBJ1-1; no firm D call. CDR1 is SGHDN and CDR2 is FVKESK in the germline V gene. The CDR3 contains 13 residues. With 5 bases removed from V and 1 base from J, the gap between germline ends came to 8 bases. As DNA, the CDR3 is TGTGCCAGCAGCTACTCGCCGAACACTGAAGCTTTCTTT. Its translation is CASSYSPNTEAFF.

This clone occurred once. This chain connects TRBV15 to TRBJ2-1; 11 nucleotides agree with TRBD2. Germline CDR1 LNHNV, CDR2 YYDKDF (reference sequence). The CDR3 sequence is 15 residues long. With V trimmed by 2 bases and J by 7 bases, 4 bases remained unmatched. Here the CDR3 reads CATSRLAGGENEQFF. Written as DNA, the CDR3 is TGTGCCACCAGCAGACTAGCGGGAGGCGAGAATGAGCAGTTCTTC.

CDR3 in amino acids: CASSGGLAYNEQFF. CDR3 bases: TGCGCCAGCAGCGGAGGACTAGCTTACAATGAGCAGTTCTTC. The chain carries TRBV5-1 and TRBJ2-1; 8 nucleotides align to TRBD2. The CDR3 is made up of 14 amino acids. The trim removed 4 bases at V and 4 bases at J, leaving 4 bases unmatched. Germline CDR1 reads SGHRS; CDR2 reads YFSETQ.

There are a few counts of this clone. The rearrangement uses TRBV18 and TRBJ1-1; D gene ambiguous. The V and J ends lost 3 bases and 0 bases respectively, with 14 bases between them. Germline CDR1 and CDR2: KGHSH and LQKENI. The CDR3 contains 16 residues. This CDR3 reads CASSPLRQTMNTEAFF. CDR3 DNA sequence: TGTGCCAGCTCACCGCTCCGGCAGACCATGAACACTGAAGCTTTCTTT.

V is TRBV6-5 and J is TRBJ2-5; the D is unclear. The V end lost 6 bases, the J end lost 5 bases, and 13 bases lay between the germline ends. There are 13 residues in the CDR3. From germline, CDR1 is MNHEY and CDR2 SVGAGI. As DNA, the CDR3 is TGTGCCAGCAGGTCCACCGGACGGGAGACCCAGTACTTC. Translated, it gives CASRSTGRETQYF.

The rearrangement joins TRBV7-9 to TRBJ1-2; D may be TRBD1 (5 bases). Trimming cost V 4 bases and J 6 bases, with 21 bases left between them. In germline, CDR1 is SEHNR, CDR2 FQNEAQ (reference sequence). This CDR3 region has 16 residues. CDR3 coding DNA: TGTGCCAGCAGCTCCTTCTCCCAGGGCCGTGGTCATGGCTACACCTTC. Translating gives CASSSFSQGRGHGYTF.

The chain couples TRBV25-1 to TRBJ2-1; 9 nucleotides line up with TRBD1. V was pared by 8 bases and J by 7 bases, with 3 bases of the junction left unmatched. The germline CDR1 and CDR2 sequences are MGHDK and SYGVNS. The length of the CDR3 is 12 residues. The CDR3 reads CASGDRVNEQFF. The DNA of the CDR3 is TGTGCCAGCGGGGACAGGGTGAATGAGCAGTTCTTC.

V and J are TRBV7-2 and TRBJ1-4, with unresolved D. The CDR3 consists of 15 residues. V was shortened by 5 bases and J by 0 bases, with 10 bases between the two germline ends. The germline V gene encodes CDR1 SGHTA and CDR2 FQGNSA. CDR3 bases: TGTGCCAGCAGCACGACGGCTGCAACTAATGAAAAACTGTTTTTT. Translating it yields CASSTTAATNEKLFF.

The CDR3 DNA follows: TGCGCCAGCAGCCCGCATGGACAGGGGGGAGACTATGGCTACACCTTC. Its translation is CASSPHGQGGDYGYTF. This chain connects TRBV5-1 to TRBJ1-2; 10 nucleotides match TRBD1. The CDR3 contains 16 residues. The J segment lost 3 bases and the V segment lost 4 bases, leaving 9 bases of the junction unmatched. Germline V gene sequence: CDR1 SGHRS, CDR2 YFSETQ.

The chain uses TRBV6-5 and TRBJ1-2, with 9 bases aligning to TRBD1. J lost 4 bases, V lost 5 bases, and 8 bases had no gene match. Germline assignment: CDR1 MNHEY and CDR2 SVGAGI. The CDR3 consists of 15 residues. CDR3 loop: CASSPPTGGGYGYTF. For the CDR3, the DNA is TGTGCCAGCAGTCCCCCGACAGGGGGAGGCTATGGCTACACCTTC.

The rearrangement joins TRBV18 to TRBJ1-2; no reliable D call. Trimming removed 2 bases from V and 8 bases from J, with 12 bases in between. The CDR3 loop spans 13 amino acids. Germline V gene data show CDR1 as KGHSH and CDR2 as LQKENI. The CDR3, as DNA: TGTGCCAGCTCACCAGAAAGGAAATCAGGCTACACCTTC. This translates into CASSPERKSGYTF. Combining the CDR3 with reference TRBV18 and TRBJ1-2 gives the whole variable domain NAGVMQNPRHLVRRRGQEARLRCSPMKGHSHVYWYRQLPEEGLKFMVYLQKENIIDESGMPKERFSAEFPKEGPSILRIQQVVRGDSAAYFCASSPERKSGYTFGSGTRLTVV.

This sequence joins TRBV6-5 and TRBJ1-5; 8 bases agree with TRBD1. V lost 6 bases, J lost 4 bases, and 8 bases stayed unmatched. Germline V gives CDR1 MNHEY, CDR2 SVGAGI. The CDR3 is 15 amino acids. The CDR3 nucleotides are TGTGCCAGCAGGACCGGACAGGGATGGAATCAGCCCCAGCATTTT. Translated: CASRTGQGWNQPQHF.

The CDR3 reads CASSRTGRDGYTF. DNA of the CDR3: TGTGCCAGCAGCCGGACAGGGAGAGATGGCTACACCTTC. J is TRBJ1-2 and V is TRBV28, with 8 bases identical to TRBD1. This CDR3 region has 13 residues. Germline CDR1 and CDR2: MDHEN and SYDVKM. V was clipped by 6 bases and J by 6 bases; unmatched bases: 6.

The V and J genes are TRBV4-3 and TRBJ2-3, with D uncertain. CDR3 length equals 14 residues. The V gene lost 4 bases and the J gene lost 0 bases, with 8 bases spanning the gap. Germline CDR1 and CDR2: LGHNA and YSLEER. The CDR3 here is CASSRQQSTDTQYF. CDR3 sequence (DNA): TGCGCCAGCAGCCGGCAACAGAGCACAGATACGCAGTATTTT.

This chain links TRBV7-2 with TRBJ2-7; 7 nucleotides agree with TRBD2. The length of the CDR3 is 13 residues. The germline CDR1 and CDR2 sequences are SGHTA and FQGNSA. Trimming took 4 bases from V and 3 from J; bases not matched to a gene: 3. The CDR3 DNA reads TGTGCCAGCAGCTCCAGCGGGAACTACGAGCAGTACTTC. This encodes CASSSSGNYEQYF. The full variable domain, rest sourced from reference TRBV7-2 and TRBJ2-7, is GAGVSQSPSNKVTEKGKDVELRCDPISGHTALYWYRQSLGQGLEFLIYFQGNSAPDKSGLPSDRFSAERTGGSVSTLTIQRTQQEDSAVYLCASSSSGNYEQYFGPGTRLTVT.

The rearrangement uses TRBV29-1 and TRBJ2-1, with D perhaps given as TRBD1 or TRBD2 (5 bases each). The V gene's germline CDR1 is SQVTM and CDR2 ANQGSEA. This CDR3 contains 10 residues. Trimming stripped 7 bases from V and 8 bases from J, with 9 bases between. CDR3 bases: TGCAGCGGGGGGTCCCATGAGCAGTTCTTC. Its translation: CSGGSHEQFF.

The V call is TRBV5-1, the J call TRBJ2-3; 7 bases agree with TRBD2. V dropped 3 bases and J dropped 3; count of bases not matched to a gene: 7. Germline CDR1 reads SGHRS; CDR2 reads YFSETQ. There are 15 residues in the CDR3. The chain's CDR3 is CASSSWGGGTDTQYF. For the CDR3, the DNA is TGCGCCAGCAGCTCCTGGGGCGGGGGAACAGATACGCAGTATTTT.

CDR3 protein: CASSRGTSGGTFTDTQYF. DNA for the CDR3: TGCGCCAGCAGCCGGGGGACTAGCGGAGGGACCTTCACAGATACGCAGTATTTT. The V gene is TRBV5-1, the J gene TRBJ2-3, with 11 bases fitting TRBD2. The germline V gene has CDR1 SGHRS and CDR2 YFSETQ. CDR3 size: 18 residues. Trimming took 4 bases from V and 2 from J; bases not matched to a gene: 12.

The V and J genes are TRBV5-1 and TRBJ1-2; weak D call: TRBD1 (6 bases). Germline V gene data show CDR1 as SGHRS and CDR2 as YFSETQ. The CDR3 is made up of 13 amino acids. The V gene lost 0 bases and the J gene lost 6 bases, with 9 bases spanning the gap. CDR3 in amino acids: CASSLGQDHGYTF. The CDR3 nucleotides are TGCGCCAGCAGCTTGGGACAGGACCATGGCTACACCTTC. Together with reference TRBV5-1 and TRBJ1-2, the CDR3 gives the full variable domain: KAGVTQTPRYLIKTRGQQVTLSCSPISGHRSVSWYQQTPGQGLQFLFEYFSETQRNKGNFPGRFSGRQFSNSRSEMNVSTLELGDSALYLCASSLGQDHGYTFGSGTRLTVV.